This record looks at one T cell receptor (beta chain) sequence and its context. These data are taken from a study of blood T cells in healthy people across ages. Per the germline V gene, CDR1 is MNHEY and CDR2 is SMNVEV (reference sequence). This CDR3 is built from 14 residues. Trimming pared 6 bases from V and 5 bases from J, leaving 17 bases between. Through a sample-barcoded 5' primer and a J-beta primer mix, a second PCR was run for roughly 6 to 12 cycles. MiXCR was run by TCRdb on the 5' RACE reads, yielding one entry per CDR3 protein. Of hundreds of thousands of distinct CDR3 sequences in the sample, approximately 25% were seen once. This same sample was also part of a study on T cells of mothers and their children.

What was sequenced was blood. V is TRBV27 and J is TRBJ2-7, with D perhaps matching TRBD1 (5 bases). The sequence came from a boy between 5 and 17 years old in good health. In DNA, the CDR3 is TGTGCCAGCAGCTTAGGTCAGGGTGTCAACGAGCAGTACTTC. It translates to CASSLGQGVNEQYF.